This T cell receptor beta chain comes out of a study of cytomegalovirus exposure and HLA in healthy donors. For the study at large: Earlier sequencing of 150 million to 200 million T cells yielded 90 million to 140 million unique TCR beta sequences. Study results and limitations: An analysis was carried out at a later point. It showed that HLA-associated TCR beta chains were more clonally expanded than equally common non-associated chains. Rare sequences made up most TCRs, while some public TCRs were found in many donors.

The PCR contained 60 Vbeta and 13 Jbeta primers. This table comes from immunoSEQ multiplex PCR, and its TCRdb copy is limited to in-frame clones, with some not included. The sample has 65,000 or so clones, roughly 80% seen once. For this clone: The antigen remains unidentified.

This CDR3 has 16 residues. Per germline, CDR1 KGHSH and CDR2 LQKENI. V was clipped by 3 bases and J by 4 bases, with 18 bases between them. Material for sequencing was PBMCs. The chain carries TRBV18 and TRBJ1-2; a weak D match, TRBD1 (6 bases). This TCR was sampled from a woman in her forties in good health and CMV-seropositive. This CDR3 reads CASSPPSGTLSYGYTF. DNA of the CDR3: TGTGCCAGCTCACCGCCGTCCGGGACACTATCCTATGGCTACACCTTC.